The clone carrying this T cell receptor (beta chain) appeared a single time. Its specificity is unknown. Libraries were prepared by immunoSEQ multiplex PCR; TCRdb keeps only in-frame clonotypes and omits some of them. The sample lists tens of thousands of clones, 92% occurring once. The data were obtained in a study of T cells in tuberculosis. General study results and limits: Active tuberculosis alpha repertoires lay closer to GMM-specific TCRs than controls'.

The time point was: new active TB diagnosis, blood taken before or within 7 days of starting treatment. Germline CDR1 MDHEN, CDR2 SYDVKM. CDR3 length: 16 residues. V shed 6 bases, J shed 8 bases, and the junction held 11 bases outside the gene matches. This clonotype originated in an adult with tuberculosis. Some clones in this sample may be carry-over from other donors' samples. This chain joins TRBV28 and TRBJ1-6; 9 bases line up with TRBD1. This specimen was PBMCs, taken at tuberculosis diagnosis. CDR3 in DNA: TGTGCCAGCAGCCCGATCCGGGACAGGGTCGATTCACCCCTCCACTTT. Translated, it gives CASSPIRDRVDSPLHF.